The entry below describes one TCR beta chain. The antigen is unknown. The V gene end was trimmed by 0 bases and the J gene end by 9 bases; junction bases not matched to a gene: 1. CDR3 length: 13 amino acids. CDR1 MGHRA and CDR2 YSYEKL come from the germline V gene. TCRdb keeps only in-frame clones here, not all; method: immunoSEQ multiplex PCR. The table has 85,000 to 90,000 clones, 95% to 97% seen once. The data were obtained in a study of cytomegalovirus exposure and HLA in healthy donors. Findings of the study overall: Reported results showed that the classifier diagnosed cytomegalovirus status with high specificity and sensitivity. Cytomegalovirus association was assigned to around 150 TCR beta chains. Subsequent analysis found a tendency for first-cohort TCR clusters to co-occur within the 100 to 150 validation repertoires.

The TCR originated in a man between 18 and 29 years old in good health and CMV-seronegative. The specimen sequenced was PBMCs. The chain joins TRBV4-1 to TRBJ2-1, with 8 positions matching TRBD2. The CDR3: CASSQEGLGEQFF. CDR3 bases: TGCGCCAGCAGCCAAGAGGGACTAGGTGAGCAGTTCTTC.